This T cell receptor (beta chain) derives from a study of shared clonotypes between healthy human individuals. As for the study in general: CD4 naive and CD4 memory each took three plates per donor, while CD8 naive took two and CD8 memory one. Broader study findings: Sorted-subset sequencing was shown by rarefaction to be incomplete despite large depth. It was the non-shared clonotypes that had lower generation probabilities than clonotypes shared by all four donors.

Donors included only healthy HIV-negative adults lacking recent acute infections or vaccinations. TCRdb keeps only in-frame clones here, not all; method: immunoSEQ multiplex PCR. The data show millions of clones, approximately 93% seen once. About this clone: Its target is unknown.

Trimming left V 4 bases short and J 0 bases short, with 9 bases between. The CDR3 contains 14 residues. Germline lookup yields CDR1 SGHRS and CDR2 YFSETQ. Input material: naive CD4+ T cells from PBMCs. This sample's subset: CD45RA+ positively selected. The sequence was obtained from a man younger than 35 in good health. Some clones in this sample may be carry-over from other donors' samples. The V call is TRBV5-1, the J call TRBJ2-3; D is unclear. The CDR3 protein is CASSRVQSTDTQYF. In DNA form, the CDR3 reads TGCGCCAGCAGCCGCGTCCAGAGCACAGATACGCAGTATTTT.